This T cell receptor (beta chain) was obtained from a study of T cell changes during pregnancy in multiple sclerosis. CDR1 is SGHTA, CDR2 FQGNSA, per germline. Unmatched junction bases numbered 6, after V lost 5 bases and J lost 8 bases. This CDR3 contains 13 residues. TCRdb keeps only in-frame clones here, not all; method: immunoSEQ multiplex PCR. The sample lists approximately 48,000 clones, approximately 94% occurring once. The sequencing here drew on CD8+ T cells from peripheral blood mononuclear cells, taken before pregnancy. V and J are TRBV7-2 and TRBJ1-2; 9 positions agree with TRBD1. The origin of this receptor is a female donor with multiple sclerosis, enrolled in a pregnancy study. Written as DNA, the CDR3 is TGTGCCAGCAGCGCGGGACAGGGTAGGGGCTACACCTTC. Its translation is CASSAGQGRGYTF.